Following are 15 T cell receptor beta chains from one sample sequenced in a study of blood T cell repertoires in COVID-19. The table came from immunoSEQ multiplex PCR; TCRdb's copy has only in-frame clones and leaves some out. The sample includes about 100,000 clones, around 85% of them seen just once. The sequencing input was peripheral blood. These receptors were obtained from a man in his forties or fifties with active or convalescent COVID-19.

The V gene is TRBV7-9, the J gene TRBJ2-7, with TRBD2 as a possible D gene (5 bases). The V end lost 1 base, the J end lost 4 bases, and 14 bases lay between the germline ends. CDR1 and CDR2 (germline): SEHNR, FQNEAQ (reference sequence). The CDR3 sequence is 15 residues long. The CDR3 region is CASSLGVSTGYEQYF. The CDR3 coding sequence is TGTGCCAGCAGCTTAGGGGTCTCGACGGGATACGAGCAGTACTTC.

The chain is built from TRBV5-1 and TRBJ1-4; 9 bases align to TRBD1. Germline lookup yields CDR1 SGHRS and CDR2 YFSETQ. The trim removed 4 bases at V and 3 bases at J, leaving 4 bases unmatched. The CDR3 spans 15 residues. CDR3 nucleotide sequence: TGCGCCAGCAGCAGCGGGACAGGGCCTAATGAAAAACTGTTTTTT. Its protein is CASSSGTGPNEKLFF.

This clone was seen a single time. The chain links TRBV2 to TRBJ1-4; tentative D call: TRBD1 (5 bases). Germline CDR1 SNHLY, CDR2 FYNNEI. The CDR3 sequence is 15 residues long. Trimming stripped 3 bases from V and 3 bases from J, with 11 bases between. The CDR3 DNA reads TGTGCCAGCAGTGACCAGGGTCTTGCTAATGAAAAACTGTTTTTT. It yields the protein CASSDQGLANEKLFF.

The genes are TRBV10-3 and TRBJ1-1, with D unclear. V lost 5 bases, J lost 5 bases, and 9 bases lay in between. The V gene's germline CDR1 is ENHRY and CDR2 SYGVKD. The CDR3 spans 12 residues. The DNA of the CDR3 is TGTGCCATCAGTCGAGAGGGTACTGAAGCTTTCTTT. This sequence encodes CAISREGTEAFF.

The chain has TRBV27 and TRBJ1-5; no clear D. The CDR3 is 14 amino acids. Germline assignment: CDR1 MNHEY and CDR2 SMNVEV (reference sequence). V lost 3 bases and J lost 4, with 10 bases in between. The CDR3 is CASSLNYGNQPQHF. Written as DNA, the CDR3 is TGTGCCAGCAGTTTGAATTACGGTAATCAGCCCCAGCATTTT.

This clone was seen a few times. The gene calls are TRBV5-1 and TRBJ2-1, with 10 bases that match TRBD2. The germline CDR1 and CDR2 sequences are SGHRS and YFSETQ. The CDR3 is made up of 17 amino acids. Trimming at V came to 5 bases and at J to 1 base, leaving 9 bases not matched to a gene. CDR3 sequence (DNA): TGCGCCAGCAGGCCACCTAGCGGGAGCTCGTCCTACAATGAGCAGTTCTTC. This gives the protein CASRPPSGSSSYNEQFF.

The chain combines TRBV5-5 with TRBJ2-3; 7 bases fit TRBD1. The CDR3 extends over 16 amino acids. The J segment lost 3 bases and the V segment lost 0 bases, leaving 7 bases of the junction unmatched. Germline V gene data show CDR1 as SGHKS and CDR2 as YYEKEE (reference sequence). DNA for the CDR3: TGTGCCAGCAGCTTGGGACCGACAGGGTATACAGATACGCAGTATTTT. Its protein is CASSLGPTGYTDTQYF.

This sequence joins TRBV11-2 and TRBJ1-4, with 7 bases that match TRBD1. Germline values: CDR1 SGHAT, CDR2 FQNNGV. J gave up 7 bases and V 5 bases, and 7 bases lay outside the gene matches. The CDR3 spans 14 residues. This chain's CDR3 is CASSPGAGGEKLFF. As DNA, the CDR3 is TGTGCCAGCAGCCCCGGGGCAGGGGGTGAAAAACTGTTTTTT.

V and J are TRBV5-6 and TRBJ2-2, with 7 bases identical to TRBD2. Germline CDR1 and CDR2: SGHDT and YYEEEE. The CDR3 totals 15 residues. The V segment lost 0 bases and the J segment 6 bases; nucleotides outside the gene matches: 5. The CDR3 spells CASSLVGRDPGELFF. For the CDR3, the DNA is TGTGCCAGCAGCTTGGTAGGGAGGGACCCCGGGGAGCTGTTTTTT. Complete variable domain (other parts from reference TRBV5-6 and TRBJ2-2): DAGVTQSPTHLIKTRGQQVTLRCSPKSGHDTVSWYQQALGQGPQFIFQYYEEEERQRGNFPDRFSGHQFPNYSSELNVNALLLGDSALYLCASSLVGRDPGELFFGEGSRLTVL.

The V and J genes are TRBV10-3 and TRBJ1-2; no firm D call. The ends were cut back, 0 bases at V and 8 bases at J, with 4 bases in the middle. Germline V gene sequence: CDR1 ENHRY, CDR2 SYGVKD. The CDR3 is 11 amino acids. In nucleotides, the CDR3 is TGTGCCATCAGTGAGTCGAGGGGCTACACCTTC. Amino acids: CAISESRGYTF.

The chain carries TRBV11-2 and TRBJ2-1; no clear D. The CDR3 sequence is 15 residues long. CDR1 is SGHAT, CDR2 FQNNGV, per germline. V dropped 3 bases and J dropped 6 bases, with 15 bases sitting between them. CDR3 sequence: CASSFLSSGPNEQFF. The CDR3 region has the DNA TGTGCCAGCAGCTTTCTTTCTTCGGGTCCCAATGAGCAGTTCTTC.

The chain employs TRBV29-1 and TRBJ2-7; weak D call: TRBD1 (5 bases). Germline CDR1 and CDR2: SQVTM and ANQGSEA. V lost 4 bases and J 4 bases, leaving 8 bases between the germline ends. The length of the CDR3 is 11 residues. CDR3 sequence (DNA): TGCAGCGTTGGCAGGGATTACGAGCAGTACTTC. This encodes CSVGRDYEQYF.

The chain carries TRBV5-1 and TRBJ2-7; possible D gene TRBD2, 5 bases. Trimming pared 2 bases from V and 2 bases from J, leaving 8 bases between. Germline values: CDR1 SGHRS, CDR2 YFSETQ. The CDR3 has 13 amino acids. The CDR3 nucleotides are TGCGCCAGCAGCTTACGGGATGCCTACGAGCAGTACTTC. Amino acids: CASSLRDAYEQYF.

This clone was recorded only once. The CDR3 DNA sequence: TGTGCCACCAGAGGGACTAGCGGGAACCAAGAGACCCAGTACTTC. This translates into CATRGTSGNQETQYF. This chain joins TRBV24-1 and TRBJ2-5, with TRBD2 matching 13 bases. Trimming took 7 bases from V and 0 from J; bases not matched to a gene: 1. CDR1 and CDR2 from the germline V gene are KGHDR and SFDVKD. The length of the CDR3 is 15 residues.

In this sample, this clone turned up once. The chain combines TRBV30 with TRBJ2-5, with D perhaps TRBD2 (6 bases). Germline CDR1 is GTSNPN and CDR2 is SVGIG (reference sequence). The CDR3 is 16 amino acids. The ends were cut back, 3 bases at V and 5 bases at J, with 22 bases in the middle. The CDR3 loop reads CAWRSWAADAGETQYF. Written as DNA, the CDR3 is TGTGCCTGGAGGTCCTGGGCAGCAGATGCGGGGGAGACCCAGTACTTC. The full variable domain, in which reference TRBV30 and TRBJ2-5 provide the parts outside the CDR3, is SQTIHQWPATLVQPVGSPLSLECTVEGTSNPNLYWYRQAAGRGLQLLFYSVGIGQISSEVPQNLSASRPQDRQFILSSKKLLLSDSGFYLCAWRSWAADAGETQYFGPGTRLLVL.